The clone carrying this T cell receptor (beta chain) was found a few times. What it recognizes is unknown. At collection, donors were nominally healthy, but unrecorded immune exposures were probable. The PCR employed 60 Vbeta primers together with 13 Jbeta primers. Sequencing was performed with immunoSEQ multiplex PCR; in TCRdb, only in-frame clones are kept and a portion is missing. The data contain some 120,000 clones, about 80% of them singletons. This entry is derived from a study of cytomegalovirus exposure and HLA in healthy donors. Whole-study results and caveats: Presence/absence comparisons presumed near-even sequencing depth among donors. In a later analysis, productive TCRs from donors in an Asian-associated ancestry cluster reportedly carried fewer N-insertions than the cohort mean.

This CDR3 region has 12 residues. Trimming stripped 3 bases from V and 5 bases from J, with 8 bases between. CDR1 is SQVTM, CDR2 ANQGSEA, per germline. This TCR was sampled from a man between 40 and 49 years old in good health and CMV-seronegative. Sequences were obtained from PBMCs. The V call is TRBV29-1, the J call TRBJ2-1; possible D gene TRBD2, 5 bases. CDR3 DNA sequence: TGCAGCGTTGATGGGCGGGACAATGAGCAGTTCTTC. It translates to CSVDGRDNEQFF.